This T cell receptor (beta chain) was recovered during a study of blood T cells in healthy people across ages. General study findings and limits: Older individuals had lower TCR beta diversity per million T cells (the decline was roughly linear).

A J-beta primer mix and a sample-barcoded 5' primer were used in a second PCR of about 7 to 12 cycles. Each CDR3 protein is one row after TCRdb ran MiXCR on the 5' RACE reads. This table has about 1 million distinct CDR3 sequences, 20% to 25% appearing once. PBMCs numbering at least 6.5 million were isolated per sample. Trimming at V came to 0 bases and at J to 3 bases, leaving 0 bases not matched to a gene. Germline CDR1 MNHEY, CDR2 SMNVEV (reference sequence). The CDR3 contains 14 residues. This clonotype was picked up a small number of times. Its antigen is currently unknown. This sample was also put to use in a study of T cells of mothers and their children. That report adds: An overlap that was slightly higher, though non-significant, was seen in related mother-child pairs versus unrelated pairs.

The genes are TRBV27 and TRBJ1-1; 8 nucleotides agree with TRBD1. Material for sequencing was blood. This clonotype was sampled from a girl aged 2 to 10 in good health. CDR3 sequence reads: CASSLSTGDTEAFF. The DNA for the CDR3 is TGTGCCAGCAGTTTATCGACAGGGGACACTGAAGCTTTCTTT.